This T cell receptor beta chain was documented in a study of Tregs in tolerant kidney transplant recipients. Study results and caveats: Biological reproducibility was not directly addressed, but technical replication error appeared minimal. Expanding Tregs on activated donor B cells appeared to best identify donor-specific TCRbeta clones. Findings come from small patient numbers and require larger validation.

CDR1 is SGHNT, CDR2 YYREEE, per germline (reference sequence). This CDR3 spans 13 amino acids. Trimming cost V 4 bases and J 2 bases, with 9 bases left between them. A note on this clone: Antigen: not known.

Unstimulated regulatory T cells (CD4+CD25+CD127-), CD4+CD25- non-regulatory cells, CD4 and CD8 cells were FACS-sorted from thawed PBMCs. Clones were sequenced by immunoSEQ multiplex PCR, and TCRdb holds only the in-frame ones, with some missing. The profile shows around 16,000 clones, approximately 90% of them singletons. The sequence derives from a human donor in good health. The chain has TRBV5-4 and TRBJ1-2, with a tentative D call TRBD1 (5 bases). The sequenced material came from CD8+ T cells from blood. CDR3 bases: TGTGCCAGCAGCCCGGGACTAAACTATGGCTACACCTTC. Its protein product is CASSPGLNYGYTF.